This is a list of T cell receptor beta chains from one sample in a study of OX40 agonist ivuxolimab in advanced cancers. Some clones are missing from TCRdb's copy, which holds only in-frame ones; the method was immunoSEQ multiplex PCR. The sample holds approximately 80,000 clones, about nine tenths seen once. The input for sequencing was CD4+ or CD8+ T cells sorted from blood, taken in a trial of the OX40 agonist ivuxolimab. All receptors derive from an adult with an advanced solid tumor such as melanoma, head and neck, liver or kidney cancer. Both conserved end residues are part of each CDR3. A D gene is named only where the DNA matches it firmly. Size is omitted from some rows. Given values are once, few, many or a class for expanded clones.

>TRBJ1-2|-|-|TRBV29-1
CSVPTKGTTDYGYTF
TGCAGCGTTCCAACTAAGGGGACGACGGACTATGGCTACACCTTC
>TRBJ1-3|-|TRBD1|TRBV25-1
CASSPLGRTGGSGNTIYF
TGTGCCAGCAGTCCCCTAGGCAGGACAGGGGGATCTGGAAACACCATATATTTT
>TRBJ1-6|-|-|TRBV30
CAWSVGEGSYNSPLHF
TGTGCCTGGAGTGTAGGCGAGGGGTCCTATAATTCACCCCTCCACTTT
>TRBJ2-2|-|-|TRBV5-6
CASSLSGPGELFF
TGTGCCAGCAGCTTGAGCGGTCCCGGGGAGCTGTTTTTT
>TRBJ2-5|-|-|TRBV4-1
CASSQVQQETQYF
TGCGCCAGCAGCCAAGTGCAGCAAGAGACCCAGTACTTC
>TRBJ2-3|-|-|TRBV7-2
CASSLPGRDTQYF
TGTGCCAGCAGCCTACCAGGCCGCGATACGCAGTATTTT
>TRBJ2-2|-|TRBD1|TRBV6-5
CASSSLTGVRTGELFF
TGTGCCAGCAGTTCGCTTACAGGGGTTAGAACCGGGGAGCTGTTTTTT
>TRBJ2-3|once|TRBD1|TRBV5-1
CASSPDRASTDTQYF
TGCGCCAGCAGCCCGGACAGGGCTAGCACAGATACGCAGTATTTT
>TRBJ2-1|-|-|TRBV6-1
CASSESGTAYNEQFF
TGTGCCAGCAGCGAAAGCGGGACAGCTTACAATGAGCAGTTCTTC
>TRBJ2-7|once|TRBD2|TRBV27
CASSSLAGGPYEQYF
TGTGCCAGCAGTTCACTAGCGGGAGGGCCGTACGAGCAGTACTTC
>TRBJ2-5|-|TRBD2|TRBV4-2
CASSQTSGSGETQYF
TGTGCCAGCAGCCAGACTAGCGGGAGTGGGGAGACCCAGTACTTC
>TRBJ1-1|-|-|TRBV6-6
CASSSKRTTEAFF
TGTGCCAGCAGCTCCAAAAGGACGACTGAAGCTTTCTTT
>TRBJ1-5|-|-|TRBV19
CASSIMRGGRDNQPQHF
TGTGCCAGTAGTATAATGAGGGGGGGAAGGGACAATCAGCCCCAGCATTTT
>TRBJ1-4|-|TRBD1|TRBV11-2
CASSVGQGVAEKLFF
TGTGCCAGCAGCGTAGGACAGGGGGTGGCTGAAAAACTGTTTTTT
>TRBJ1-5|-|-|TRBV28
CASSLGGFGQPQHF
TGTGCCAGCAGTTTAGGGGGGTTTGGGCAGCCCCAGCATTTT
>TRBJ1-2|once|TRBD1|TRBV5-8
CASSPTKQGAKANYGYTF
TGTGCCAGCAGCCCAACTAAGCAGGGGGCGAAAGCTAACTATGGCTACACCTTC
>TRBJ2-3|-|-|TRBV7-2
CASSPRGGSTDTQYF
TGTGCCAGCAGCCCCCGGGGTGGTAGCACAGATACGCAGTATTTT
>TRBJ2-7|-|-|TRBV30
CAWSKTGFDEQYF
TGTGCCTGGAGTAAGACAGGTTTCGACGAGCAGTACTTC
>TRBJ1-5|-|TRBD1|TRBV5-1
CASSPSRGPNQPQHF
TGCGCCAGCAGCCCTAGCAGGGGGCCCAATCAGCCCCAGCATTTT
>TRBJ2-3|few|-|TRBV15
CATHLGGGTDTQYF
TGTGCCACCCACCTAGGGGGGGGTACAGATACGCAGTATTTT
>TRBJ1-1|-|-|TRBV28
CASSLSGQTEAFF
TGTGCCAGCAGTTTATCCGGCCAGACTGAAGCTTTCTTT
>TRBJ2-7|-|-|TRBV28
CASSLCERVGCEQYF
TGTGCCAGCAGTTTATGCGAAAGGGTGGGATGCGAGCAGTACTTC
>TRBJ2-7|-|TRBD1|TRBV12-5
CASGLETGAEQYF
TGTGCTAGTGGTTTGGAGACAGGGGCCGAGCAGTACTTC
>TRBJ2-3|-|TRBD2|TRBV29-1
CSVLSSGVTDTQYF
TGCAGCGTTCTATCTAGCGGGGTGACAGATACGCAGTATTTT
>TRBJ1-1|-|-|TRBV30
CAWSTGGTEAFF
TGTGCCTGGAGTACGGGGGGAACTGAAGCTTTCTTT
>TRBJ2-2|-|-|TRBV19
CASSTRANTGELFF
TGTGCCAGTAGTACTCGGGCGAACACCGGGGAGCTGTTTTTT
>TRBJ2-7|-|-|TRBV11-2
CASSLSFPEYEQYF
TGTGCCAGCAGCTTAAGTTTCCCAGAATACGAGCAGTACTTC